This T cell receptor (beta chain) emerged from a study of blood T cell repertoires in COVID-19. Study at large: Acute and convalescent COVID-19 specimens originated in the United States, Italy and Spain. From T cells, B-cell-depleted T cells, or PBMCs came the material, which was cDNA or gDNA.

Methods used by the authors: Estimation of nucleated cell counts relied on the amplification of reference gene primers. Clones were sequenced by immunoSEQ multiplex PCR, and TCRdb holds only the in-frame ones, with some missing. V and J calls and clone size are as listed in that table; D and trimming were resolved from the DNA. The sample holds some 46,000 clones, over 70% seen once. This clone was observed a single time. Losses at the gene ends were 5 bases for V and 2 bases for J; bases not matched to a gene: 7. Germline V gene lookup returns CDR1 SEHNR and CDR2 FQNEAQ (reference sequence). CDR3 length: 16 amino acids.

The TCR sequence derives from a man aged 50 to 60 with acute or convalescent COVID-19. The sequencing sample was made of peripheral blood. The chain has TRBV7-9 and TRBJ2-3; 10 nucleotides agree with TRBD2. DNA of the CDR3: TGTGCCAGCAGCCTCGGACTAGCGGAATCCACAGATACGCAGTATTTT. Its protein is CASSLGLAESTDTQYF.